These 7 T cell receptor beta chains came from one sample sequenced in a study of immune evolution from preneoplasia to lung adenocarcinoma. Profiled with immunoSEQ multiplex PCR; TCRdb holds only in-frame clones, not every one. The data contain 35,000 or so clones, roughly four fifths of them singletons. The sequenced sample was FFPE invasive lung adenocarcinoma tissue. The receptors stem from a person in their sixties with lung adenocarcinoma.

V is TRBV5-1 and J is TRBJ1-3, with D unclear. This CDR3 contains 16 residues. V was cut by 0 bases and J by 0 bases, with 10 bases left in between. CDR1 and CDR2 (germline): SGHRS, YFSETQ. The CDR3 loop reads CASSLGAAISGNTIYF. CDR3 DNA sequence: TGCGCCAGCAGCTTGGGGGCGGCGATCTCTGGAAACACCATATATTTT.

The CDR3 loop reads CASASGTGGITDTQYF. The CDR3 region has the DNA TGTGCCAGCGCTTCCGGGACAGGGGGGATCACAGATACGCAGTATTTT. The chain joins TRBV25-1 to TRBJ2-3; 11 nucleotides align to TRBD1. Per the germline V gene, CDR1 is MGHDK and CDR2 is SYGVNS. With 8 bases clipped from V and 2 bases from J, the junction kept 9 bases outside the gene matches. The CDR3 contains 16 residues.

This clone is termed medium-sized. The CDR3 spells CASSQDNQGNYEQYF. The CDR3 region has the DNA TGCGCCAGCAGCCAAGATAATCAGGGAAACTACGAGCAGTACTTC. The rearrangement joins TRBV4-1 to TRBJ2-7; the D gene is possibly TRBD1 (5 bases). V lost 0 bases to trimming and J lost 3 bases, with 12 bases between them. Looked up from germline, CDR1 is MGHRA and CDR2 is YSYEKL. The CDR3 is 15 amino acids.

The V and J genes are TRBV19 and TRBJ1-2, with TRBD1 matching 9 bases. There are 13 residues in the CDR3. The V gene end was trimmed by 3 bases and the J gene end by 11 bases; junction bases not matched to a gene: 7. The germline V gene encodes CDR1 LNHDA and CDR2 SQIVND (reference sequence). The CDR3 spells CASSIRDRDSYTF. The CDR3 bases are TGTGCCAGTAGTATCCGGGACAGGGACTCTTACACCTTC.

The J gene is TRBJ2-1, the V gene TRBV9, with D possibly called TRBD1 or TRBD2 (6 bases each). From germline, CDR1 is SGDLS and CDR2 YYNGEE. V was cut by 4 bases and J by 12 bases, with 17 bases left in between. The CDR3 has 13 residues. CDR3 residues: CASSFGTGARQFF. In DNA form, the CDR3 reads TGTGCCAGCAGCTTTGGGACGGGGGCGCGGCAGTTCTTC. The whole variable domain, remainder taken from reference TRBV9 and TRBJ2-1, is DSGVTQTPKHLITATGQRVTLRCSPRSGDLSVYWYQQSLDQGLQFLIQYYNGEERAKGNILERFSAQQFPDLHSELNLSSLELGDSALYFCASSFGTGARQFFGPGTRLTVL.

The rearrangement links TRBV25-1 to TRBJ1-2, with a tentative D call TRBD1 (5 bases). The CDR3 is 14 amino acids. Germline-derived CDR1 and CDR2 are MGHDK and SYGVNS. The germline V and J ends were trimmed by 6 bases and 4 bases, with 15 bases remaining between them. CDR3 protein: CASSFGGIGYGYTF. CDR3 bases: TGTGCCAGCAGCTTCGGGGGTATTGGCTATGGCTACACCTTC.

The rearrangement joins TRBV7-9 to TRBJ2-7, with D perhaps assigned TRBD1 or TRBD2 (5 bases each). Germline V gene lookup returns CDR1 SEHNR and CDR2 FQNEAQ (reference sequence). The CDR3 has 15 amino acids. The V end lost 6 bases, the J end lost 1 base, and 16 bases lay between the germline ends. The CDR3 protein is CASRGLGTGSYEQYF. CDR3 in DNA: TGTGCCAGCAGGGGTCTAGGGACCGGGTCCTACGAGCAGTACTTC.